The subject of this entry is one TCR beta chain. What it binds is unknown. DNA at about 200 ng, tens of thousands of T cell genomes, went into sorted-subset replicate PCRs. Sequenced by immunoSEQ multiplex PCR; TCRdb stores in-frame clones only, minus some. The table lists roughly 1,800,000 clones, about 95% of them singletons. This record belongs to a study of shared clonotypes between healthy human individuals. For the study at large: The donor group consisted of a couple of women and a few men, aged 18 to 49. Study-wide results and caveats: Non-shared clonotypes showed lower generation probabilities than clonotypes common to all four donors.

This CDR3 region has 15 residues. With 6 bases removed from V and 0 bases from J, the gap between germline ends came to 13 bases. The germline gives CDR1 MNHEY, CDR2 SMNVEV (reference sequence). The naive CD8 subset, CD45RO-negative cells positively selected for CCR7, excluded terminally differentiated effector memory CD45RA+ cells. The chain joins TRBV27 to TRBJ2-3; possibly TRBD2 for D (5 bases). The sample taken for sequencing was naive CD8+ T cells sorted from blood. This TCR derives from a man aged 18-30 years in good health. The CDR3 sequence: CASSERFSSTDTQYF. The CDR3 DNA follows: TGTGCCAGCAGCGAGCGGTTCTCAAGCACAGATACGCAGTATTTT.